This T cell receptor (beta chain) derives from a study of T cell repertoires in cytomegalovirus infection. Study background: Indications of both CMV infection and matching HLA type were provided by public TCR beta signatures.

TCRdb ran MiXCR on the reads and lists one entry per CDR3 protein. The sample shows hundreds of thousands of distinct CDR3 sequences, 33% of them seen only once. This clonotype occurred a few times. Antigen specificity is unknown. This TCR was recovered from a human donor in good health (CMV status not recorded). Some clones in this sample may be carry-over from other donors' samples. Sequencing was performed on cultured PBMCs, taken from culture after CMV antigen stimulation.

CDR3 amino acids: CASLGFTSNYGYTF. CDR3 sequence (DNA): TGTGCCAGCCTGGGATTTACCTCTAACTATGGCTACACCTTC. The chain couples TRBV28 to TRBJ1-2; D gene ambiguous. V lost 8 bases and J 0 bases, leaving 13 bases between the germline ends. Germline V gene data show CDR1 as MDHEN and CDR2 as SYDVKM. CDR3 size: 14 residues.